This record looks at one T cell receptor (beta chain) sequence and its context. Its cognate antigen is unknown. Participants comprised healthy donors of bone marrow. The PCR employed 60 Vbeta primers together with 13 Jbeta primers. Per the authors' pipeline: Unique TCR beta chains numbered approximately 80 million in a later analysis, with roughly 11 million shared. Sequencing used immunoSEQ multiplex PCR; TCRdb keeps in-frame clones, though not all of them. From that table come the V and J calls and clone size; the DNA was used to work out D and trimming. The profile shows around 83,000 clones, around 78% of them singletons. The data were taken from a study of cytomegalovirus exposure and HLA in healthy donors. General study results and limits: The productive fraction for most TCR beta V segments was about 87% or about 30% in an earlier analysis. TCR beta chain V- and J-gene trimming was linked, in a later analysis, to a missense variant in DCLRE1C.

Specimen: PBMCs. The clonotype originates from a male donor in good health and CMV-seropositive.

CDR3 DNA: TGTGCCAGCCAAGGGACAGGGGGCGGCCACTATGGCTACACCTTC. Translation: CASQGTGGGHYGYTF. This chain connects TRBV28 to TRBJ1-2, with TRBD1 matching over 12 bases. CDR1 is MDHEN and CDR2 is SYDVKM in the germline V gene. V trimming: 8 bases; J trimming: 3 bases; junction bases outside the gene matches: 7. CDR3 size: 15 residues.